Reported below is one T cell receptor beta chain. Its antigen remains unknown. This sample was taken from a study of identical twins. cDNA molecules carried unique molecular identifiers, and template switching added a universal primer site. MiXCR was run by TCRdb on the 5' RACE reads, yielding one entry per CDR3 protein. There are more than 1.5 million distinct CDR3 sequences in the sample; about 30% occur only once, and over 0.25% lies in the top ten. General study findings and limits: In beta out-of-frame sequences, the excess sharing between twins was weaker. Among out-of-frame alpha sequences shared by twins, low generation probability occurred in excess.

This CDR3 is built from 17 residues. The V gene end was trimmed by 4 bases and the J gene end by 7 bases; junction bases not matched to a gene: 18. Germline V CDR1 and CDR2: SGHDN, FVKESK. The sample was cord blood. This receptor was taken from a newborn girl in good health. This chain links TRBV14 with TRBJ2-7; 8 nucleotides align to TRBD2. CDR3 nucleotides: TGTGCCAGCAGCCCTCCTAAGGGACTAGTTTCCTACAATGAGCAGTACTTC. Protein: CASSPPKGLVSYNEQYF.